Shown below are 18 T cell receptor beta chains from a single sample sequenced in a study of OX40 agonist ivuxolimab in advanced cancers. Sequencing was performed with immunoSEQ multiplex PCR; in TCRdb, only in-frame clones are kept and a portion is missing. This sample has tens of thousands of clones, with about 88% found just once. The sequences come from CD4+ or CD8+ T cells sorted from blood, collected in a trial of the OX40 agonist ivuxolimab. The source is an adult with an advanced solid tumor such as melanoma, head and neck, liver or kidney cancer.

J is TRBJ1-4 and V is TRBV7-9; no clear D gene. The CDR3 has 13 amino acids. Trimming cost V 5 bases and J 7 bases, with 11 bases left between them. In germline, CDR1 is SEHNR, CDR2 FQNEAQ (reference sequence). The CDR3 here is CASSTRRVEKLFF. CDR3 nucleotide sequence: TGTGCCAGCAGCACCCGGCGTGTTGAAAAACTGTTTTTT.

This chain connects TRBV5-6 to TRBJ2-3; no firm D call. The CDR3 is made up of 12 amino acids. Trimming removed 4 bases from V and 9 bases from J, with 12 bases in between. Germline V lookup: CDR1 SGHDT, CDR2 YYEEEE. DNA of the CDR3: TGTGCCAGCAGCCCTGGATCAAAGACGCAGTATTTT. Its protein product is CASSPGSKTQYF. Together with reference TRBV5-6 and TRBJ2-3, the CDR3 gives the full variable domain: DAGVTQSPTHLIKTRGQQVTLRCSPKSGHDTVSWYQQALGQGPQFIFQYYEEEERQRGNFPDRFSGHQFPNYSSELNVNALLLGDSALYLCASSPGSKTQYFGPGTRLTVL.

The chain links TRBV28 to TRBJ2-1; 10 nucleotides match TRBD1. Germline assignment: CDR1 MDHEN and CDR2 SYDVKM. The CDR3 totals 16 residues. The ends lost 5 bases at V and 1 base at J; junction bases unmatched: 5. The DNA for the CDR3 is TGTGCCAGCAGTCTTCGGACAGGGGGATCCTACAATGAGCAGTTCTTC. It translates to CASSLRTGGSYNEQFF.

The sample holds a few counts of this clone. V usage is TRBV9 and J usage is TRBJ2-7; 10 bases fit TRBD1. CDR1 SGDLS and CDR2 YYNGEE come from the germline V gene. V was pared by 4 bases and J by 6 bases, with 4 bases of the junction left unmatched. This CDR3 has 13 residues. CDR3 bases: TGTGCCAGCAGCCCGAGGGACAGGGGCGAGCAGTACTTC. It translates to CASSPRDRGEQYF.

The chain couples TRBV7-9 to TRBJ2-7; no clear D. CDR1 SEHNR and CDR2 FQNEAQ come from the germline V gene (reference sequence). The CDR3 is 14 amino acids. The germline V and J ends were trimmed by 5 bases and 4 bases, with 15 bases remaining between them. CDR3 bases: TGTGCCAGCAGCCCGACTCCCACAGAGTACGAGCAGTACTTC. Its protein product is CASSPTPTEYEQYF.

The V gene is TRBV7-9, the J gene TRBJ2-1; TRBD2 agrees at 7 bases. The V gene's germline CDR1 is SEHNR and CDR2 FQNEAQ (reference sequence). The CDR3 has 16 amino acids. The ends lost 3 bases at V and 1 base at J; junction bases unmatched: 6. The DNA of the CDR3 is TGTGCCAGCAGCTTCAAACTAGCGCCATCCTACAATGAGCAGTTCTTC. Protein sequence: CASSFKLAPSYNEQFF.

V is TRBV27 and J is TRBJ1-1; D might be TRBD1 (5 bases). CDR3 length: 12 residues. The germline V gene has CDR1 MNHEY and CDR2 SMNVEV (reference sequence). V was shortened by 6 bases and J by 5 bases, with 10 bases between the two germline ends. The CDR3 here is CASSNGGTEAFF. The DNA for the CDR3 is TGTGCCAGCAGCAATGGGGGGACTGAAGCTTTCTTT.

The chain couples TRBV27 to TRBJ2-5, with TRBD1 matching 7 bases. The germline V gene has CDR1 MNHEY and CDR2 SMNVEV (reference sequence). This CDR3 has 14 residues. V trimming: 3 bases; J trimming: 5 bases; junction bases outside the gene matches: 6. In DNA form, the CDR3 reads TGTGCCAGCAGTTTTCCCGACAGGGTCGAGACCCAGTACTTC. This translates into CASSFPDRVETQYF.

V usage is TRBV9 and J usage is TRBJ2-2; TRBD1 agrees at 7 bases. Germline V lookup: CDR1 SGDLS, CDR2 YYNGEE. There are 17 residues in the CDR3. The ends lost 2 bases at V and 2 bases at J; junction bases unmatched: 9. The CDR3 DNA reads as TGTGCCAGCAGCGTTTTCGTGACAGGGTATAACACCGGGGAGCTGTTTTTT. Protein sequence: CASSVFVTGYNTGELFF.

The chain is built from TRBV27 and TRBJ1-5; D gene unclear. Trimming removed 3 bases from V and 6 bases from J, with 9 bases in between. The CDR3 is 13 residues long. Germline V gene sequence: CDR1 MNHEY, CDR2 SMNVEV (reference sequence). The CDR3 coding sequence is TGTGCCAGCAGTTTGTATGGGAGTCAGCCCCAGCATTTT. It yields the protein CASSLYGSQPQHF.

The chain has TRBV19 and TRBJ2-2; 7 bases line up with TRBD1. Germline loops: CDR1 LNHDA, CDR2 SQIVND (reference sequence). CDR3 length: 17 amino acids. V gave up 7 bases and J gave up 3 bases; unmatched junction bases: 14. The CDR3 region is CASKDPNRDRYTGELFF. The CDR3 region has the DNA TGTGCCAGTAAGGATCCTAACCGGGACAGATACACCGGGGAGCTGTTTTTT.

CDR3 region: CASSVEGGESQETQYF. As DNA, the CDR3 is TGTGCCAGCAGCGTAGAGGGTGGAGAGAGCCAAGAGACCCAGTACTTC. The chain carries TRBV9 and TRBJ2-5; D is unresolved. CDR3 length: 16 amino acids. Trimming removed 0 bases from V and 1 base from J, with 13 bases in between. The germline CDR1 and CDR2 sequences are SGDLS and YYNGEE.

This clone was detected many times. The chain has TRBV9 and TRBJ1-1; D is perhaps TRBD1 (5 bases). Trimming cost V 4 bases and J 3 bases, with 13 bases left between them. The CDR3 loop spans 14 amino acids. Germline CDR1 SGDLS, CDR2 YYNGEE. The CDR3 DNA sequence: TGTGCCAGCAGCACAACGGGGGGTGACACTGAAGCTTTCTTT. Translating it yields CASSTTGGDTEAFF.

V usage is TRBV19 and J usage is TRBJ1-5, with D unclear. This CDR3 contains 15 residues. V lost 5 bases and J lost 6, with 17 bases in between. From germline, CDR1 is LNHDA and CDR2 SQIVND (reference sequence). CDR3: CASSSSRAEGQPQHF. In DNA form, the CDR3 reads TGTGCCAGTAGTTCCTCAAGGGCGGAGGGTCAGCCCCAGCATTTT.

This chain links TRBV5-1 with TRBJ2-7; 11 bases fit TRBD1. The CDR3 is made up of 16 amino acids. Unmatched junction bases numbered 8, after V lost 1 base and J lost 5 bases. Germline V gene data show CDR1 as SGHRS and CDR2 as YFSETQ. CDR3 bases: TGCGCCAGCAGCTTGTTTGGGACAGGGGGTACCCACGAGCAGTACTTC. It is translated as CASSLFGTGGTHEQYF.

The chain couples TRBV11-2 to TRBJ2-3; TRBD2 agrees at 12 bases. V was pared by 5 bases and J by 2 bases, with 8 bases of the junction left unmatched. The germline V gene encodes CDR1 SGHAT and CDR2 FQNNGV. The CDR3 is made up of 17 amino acids. The CDR3 loop reads CASSLLPSGRATDTQYF. DNA of the CDR3: TGTGCCAGCAGCCTCCTCCCTAGCGGGAGGGCCACAGATACGCAGTATTTT.

The chain is built from TRBV6-5 and TRBJ2-2; a possible D gene is TRBD1 (5 bases). V lost 0 bases to trimming and J lost 5 bases, with 13 bases between them. Looked up from germline, CDR1 is MNHEY and CDR2 is SVGAGI. This CDR3 is built from 16 residues. The CDR3 region is CASSYSQAGPTGELFF. The CDR3 region has the DNA TGTGCCAGCAGTTACTCACAGGCCGGTCCAACCGGGGAGCTGTTTTTT.

The rearrangement uses TRBV28 and TRBJ2-1; D may be TRBD2 (6 bases). The V gene's germline CDR1 is MDHEN and CDR2 SYDVKM. The ends were cut back, 4 bases at V and 6 bases at J, with 13 bases in the middle. This CDR3 has 14 residues. The CDR3 reads CASSSEGTGNEQFF. The CDR3 nucleotides are TGTGCCAGCAGTTCGGAGGGAACGGGCAATGAGCAGTTCTTC.